This TCR beta chain was identified in a study of blood T cell repertoires in COVID-19. Study-level information: The study drew acute and convalescent COVID-19 samples from the United States, Italy and Spain. PBMCs, B-cell-depleted T cells, or T cells provided the cDNA or gDNA that made up the material.

In the authors' workflow: The assay estimated nucleated cells by amplifying reference gene primers. Sequencing was performed with immunoSEQ multiplex PCR; in TCRdb, only in-frame clones are kept and a portion is missing. V, J and clone size derive from that table, while D and trimming were established from the DNA sequence. Found here are about 330,000 clones, approximately 86% of them singletons; the top ten hold approximately 9.9%. The sample was peripheral blood. The TCR comes from a man aged 30 to 39 with COVID-19, enrolled during active disease.

The CDR3 coding sequence is TGCGCCAGCAGCTGGCAGGGGGGAGCTAACTATGGCTACACCTTC. Translating it yields CASSWQGGANYGYTF. This chain uses TRBV5-1 with TRBJ1-2; 7 bases agree with TRBD1. With V trimmed by 3 bases and J by 0 bases, 5 bases remained unmatched. In germline, CDR1 is SGHRS, CDR2 YFSETQ. The CDR3 runs 15 residues. The entire variable domain, with the rest obtained from reference TRBV5-1 and TRBJ1-2, is as follows: KAGVTQTPRYLIKTRGQQVTLSCSPISGHRSVSWYQQTPGQGLQFLFEYFSETQRNKGNFPGRFSGRQFSNSRSEMNVSTLELGDSALYLCASSWQGGANYGYTFGSGTRLTVV.